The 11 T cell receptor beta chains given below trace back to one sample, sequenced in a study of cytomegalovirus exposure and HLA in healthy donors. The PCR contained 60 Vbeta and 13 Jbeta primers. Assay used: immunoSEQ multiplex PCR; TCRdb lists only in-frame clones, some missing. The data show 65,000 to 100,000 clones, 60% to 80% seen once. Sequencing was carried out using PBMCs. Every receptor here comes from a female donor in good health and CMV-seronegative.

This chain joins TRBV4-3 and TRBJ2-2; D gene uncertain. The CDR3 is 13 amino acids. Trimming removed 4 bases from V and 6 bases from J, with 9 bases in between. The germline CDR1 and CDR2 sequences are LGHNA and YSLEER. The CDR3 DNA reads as TGCGCCAGCAGCCCCCCAGGCCCCGGGGAGCTGTTTTTT. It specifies CASSPPGPGELFF.

CDR3 sequence (DNA): TGTGCCAGCGGACTAGCGGGAGGGCGGGGCTCCTACAATGAGCAGTTCTTC. It encodes CASGLAGGRGSYNEQFF. This chain links TRBV28 with TRBJ2-1, with 15 bases identical to TRBD2. V lost 8 bases, J lost 0 bases, and 5 bases stayed unmatched. Germline CDR1 reads MDHEN; CDR2 reads SYDVKM. This CDR3 has 17 amino acids.

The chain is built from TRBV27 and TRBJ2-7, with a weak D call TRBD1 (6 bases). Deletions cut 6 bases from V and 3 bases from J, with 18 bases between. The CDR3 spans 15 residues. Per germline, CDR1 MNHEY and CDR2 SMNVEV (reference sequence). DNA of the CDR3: TGTGCCAGCAGGCCCACAGGGAGCCCTCACTACGAGCAGTACTTC. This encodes CASRPTGSPHYEQYF.

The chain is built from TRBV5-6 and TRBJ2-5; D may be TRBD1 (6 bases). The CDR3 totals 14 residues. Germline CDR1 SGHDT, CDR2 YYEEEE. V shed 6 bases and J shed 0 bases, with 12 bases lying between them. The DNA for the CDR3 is TGTGCCAGCAACCTACAGGGTAACCAAGAGACCCAGTACTTC. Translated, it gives CASNLQGNQETQYF.

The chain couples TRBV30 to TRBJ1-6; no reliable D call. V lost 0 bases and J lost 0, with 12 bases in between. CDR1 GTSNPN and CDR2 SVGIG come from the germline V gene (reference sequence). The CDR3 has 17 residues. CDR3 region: CAWSVGLPSSYNSPLHF. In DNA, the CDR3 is TGTGCCTGGAGTGTTGGACTTCCGAGCTCCTATAATTCACCCCTCCACTTT.

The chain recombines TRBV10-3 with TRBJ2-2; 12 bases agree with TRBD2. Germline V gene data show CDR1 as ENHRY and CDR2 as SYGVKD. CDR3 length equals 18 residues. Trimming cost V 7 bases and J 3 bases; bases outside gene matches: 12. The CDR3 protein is CAINTRASGRADTGELFF. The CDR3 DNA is TGTGCCATCAACACCAGGGCTAGCGGGAGGGCCGACACCGGGGAGCTGTTTTTT.

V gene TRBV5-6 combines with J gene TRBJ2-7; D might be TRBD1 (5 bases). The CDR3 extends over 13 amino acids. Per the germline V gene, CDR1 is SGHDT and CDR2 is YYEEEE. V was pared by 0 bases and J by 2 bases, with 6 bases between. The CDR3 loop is CASSLEGPYEQYF. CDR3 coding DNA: TGTGCCAGCAGCTTGGAGGGGCCCTACGAGCAGTACTTC. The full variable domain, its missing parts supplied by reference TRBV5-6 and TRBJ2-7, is DAGVTQSPTHLIKTRGQQVTLRCSPKSGHDTVSWYQQALGQGPQFIFQYYEEEERQRGNFPDRFSGHQFPNYSSELNVNALLLGDSALYLCASSLEGPYEQYFGPGTRLTVT.

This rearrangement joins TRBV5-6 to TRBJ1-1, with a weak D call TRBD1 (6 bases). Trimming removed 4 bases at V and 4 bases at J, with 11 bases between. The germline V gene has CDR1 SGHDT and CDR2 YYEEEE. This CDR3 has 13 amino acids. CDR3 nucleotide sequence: TGTGCCAGCAGCCAACAGGGCCCCACTGAAGCTTTCTTT. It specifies CASSQQGPTEAFF.

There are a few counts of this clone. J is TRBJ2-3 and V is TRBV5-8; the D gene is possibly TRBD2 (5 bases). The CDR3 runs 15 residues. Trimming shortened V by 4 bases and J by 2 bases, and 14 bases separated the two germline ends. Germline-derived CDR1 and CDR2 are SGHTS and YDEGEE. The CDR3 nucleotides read TGTGCCAGCAGCCGGGGATCCCCGCTCACAGATACGCAGTATTTT. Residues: CASSRGSPLTDTQYF.

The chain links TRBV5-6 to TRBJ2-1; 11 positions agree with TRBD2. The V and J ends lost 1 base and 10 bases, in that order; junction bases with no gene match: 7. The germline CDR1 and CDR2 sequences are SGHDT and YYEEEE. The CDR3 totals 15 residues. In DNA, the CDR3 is TGTGCCAGCAGCTTGAGACTAGCGGGAAGAGACGAGCAGTTCTTC. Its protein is CASSLRLAGRDEQFF.

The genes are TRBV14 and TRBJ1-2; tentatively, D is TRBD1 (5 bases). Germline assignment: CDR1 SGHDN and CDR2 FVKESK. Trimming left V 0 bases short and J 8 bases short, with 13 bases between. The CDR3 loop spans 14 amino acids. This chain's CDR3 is CASSQDRQPWGYTF. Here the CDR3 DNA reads TGTGCCAGCAGCCAAGATCGACAGCCCTGGGGCTACACCTTC.